These T cell receptor beta chains were read from a single sample in a study of shared clonotypes between healthy human individuals. The method was immunoSEQ multiplex PCR; TCRdb's version includes in-frame clones alone and lacks a portion of them. The sample has roughly 2,000,000 clones, just under 95% seen once. Sequenced sample: naive CD8+ T cells sorted from blood. These TCRs come from a man between 18 and 29 years old in good health. CDR3s include the opening cysteine and the closing phenylalanine or tryptophan. Some rows mark clone size as missing; the rest say once, few, many or name a class of expanded clone.

v_call	j_call	clone_size	cdr3_aa
TRBV9	TRBJ2-2	.	CASSVGGTSGRGELFF
TRBV7-9	TRBJ2-2	.	CASTPLMEAGELFF
TRBV28	TRBJ2-5	.	CASSSSEGSGETQYF
TRBV9	TRBJ2-3	.	CASSASGVTDTQYF
TRBV9	TRBJ2-5	.	CASSLAGVEETQYF
TRBV4-3	TRBJ2-7	.	CASSQTSGSSYEQYF
TRBV30	TRBJ1-1	few	CASSDRGF
TRBV6-5	TRBJ2-1	.	CASSYGLAPDEQFF
TRBV7-6	TRBJ2-5	once	CASSPGLAGEGTQYF
TRBV19	TRBJ2-7	.	CASSIGGNEQYF
TRBV9	TRBJ2-1	.	CASRGSANEQFF
TRBV28	TRBJ2-7	.	CASSFTSGGSSSYEQYF
TRBV7-6	TRBJ2-7	once	CASGQGPYEQYF
TRBV6-5	TRBJ1-2	.	CASRPFLTNYGYTF
TRBV29-1	TRBJ2-5	.	CSVEARGYPQETQYF
TRBV11-2	TRBJ2-1	.	CASSLAPASYNEQFF
TRBV5-4	TRBJ1-1	.	CASSWAGGNTEAFF
TRBV19	TRBJ1-5	.	CASSADREGNQPQHF
TRBV2	TRBJ2-7	.	CASDPGQEHYEQYF
TRBV11-2	TRBJ2-1	.	CASSLDPASSYNEQFF
TRBV6-5	TRBJ1-1	few	CASSYEGRGTEAFF
TRBV7-2	TRBJ1-6	.	CASSPGIDRESSYNSPLHF
TRBV7-9	TRBJ2-7	once	CASSSDPGTGIEQYF
TRBV7-9	TRBJ2-1	few	CAAEGPSFYNEQFF
TRBV5-4	TRBJ2-7	many	CASSTRGRGAYEQYF
TRBV18	TRBJ1-5	.	CASSPGLLDSQHF
TRBV27	TRBJ1-5	once	CASSFAGTSNQPQHF
TRBV10-1	TRBJ2-2	.	CASRMGQNTGELFF
TRBV5-6	TRBJ2-7	.	CASSWGGAEQYF
TRBV29-1	TRBJ1-2	.	CSVALLGTTANYGYTF
TRBV7-3	TRBJ2-5	once	CASSSGLAGEETQYF
TRBV6-1	TRBJ1-5	.	CASSEEENNQPQHF
TRBV9	TRBJ1-5	.	CASSLRREQGKNQPQHF
TRBV28	TRBJ1-5	.	CASSPSLPNQPQHF
TRBV27	TRBJ1-2	.	CASSSAGLYGYTF
TRBV19	TRBJ2-3	once	CASAGKAAVGDTQYF
TRBV2	TRBJ2-3	.	CASSEGEGPSTDTQYF
TRBV7-9	TRBJ2-7	.	CASSPTSGGVLRYEQYF
TRBV7-8	TRBJ2-2	.	CASSLDWGAGELFF
TRBV27	TRBJ2-7	.	CASRKRESSYEQYF
TRBV18	TRBJ2-7	.	CASSPHGRASEQYF
TRBV10-1	TRBJ2-5	.	CANPGEGEETQYF
TRBV7-9	TRBJ2-1	.	CASSFTDRGEGEQFF
TRBV7-9	TRBJ2-7	.	CASSPAEAYEQYF
TRBV10-1	TRBJ2-3	.	CASSDGLATSTDTQYF
TRBV5-5	TRBJ2-3	.	CASSLWVLAGATDTQYF
TRBV5-4	TRBJ2-5	.	CASSLAISLETQYF
TRBV19	TRBJ1-1	.	CASSSLMNTEAFF
TRBV5-1	TRBJ1-1	.	CASGWVAGNAEAFF